Below are 27 T cell receptor beta chains sequenced from a single sample in a study of blood T cell repertoires in COVID-19 (TCRdb year 2020). The library relied on the immunoSEQ multiplex PCR assay. TCRdb provides this immuneACCESS table in a form limited to in-frame rearrangements. Some clones are lacking; in checked studies, under half of them reflect an unresolved V gene, and why the rest are absent is not known. For this sample there are 130,000 or so clones; roughly 80% appear just once. The biggest ten clones account for about 2.2% of the sample. Sequenced sample: PBMCs or T cells enriched from blood (not recorded which). These TCRs come from a man between 35 and 55 years old with acute COVID-19.

V and J are TRBV24-1 and TRBJ1-1; weak D call: TRBD1 (5 bases). Trimming pared 3 bases from V and 4 bases from J, leaving 8 bases between. Germline V gene lookup returns CDR1 KGHDR and CDR2 SFDVKD. The CDR3 loop spans 13 amino acids. The CDR3 nucleotides are TGTGCCACCAGTGATGGACACAGCACTGAAGCTTTCTTT. It encodes CATSDGHSTEAFF.

The CDR3 protein is CASSRPGGGADTQYF. CDR3 DNA: TGTGCCAGCAGCCGCCCTGGCGGGGGGGCAGATACGCAGTATTTT. The chain recombines TRBV14 with TRBJ2-3; 9 nucleotides align to TRBD2. Trimming removed 4 bases from V and 4 bases from J; junction bases left unmatched: 6. The CDR3 has 15 amino acids. Germline CDR1 and CDR2: SGHDN and FVKESK.

This rearrangement joins TRBV5-1 to TRBJ1-5, with 10 bases lining up with TRBD1. The CDR3 sequence is 16 residues long. Germline V gives CDR1 SGHRS, CDR2 YFSETQ. V trimming: 5 bases; J trimming: 4 bases; junction bases outside the gene matches: 9. CDR3 sequence: CASSPGTGVGNQPQHF. The CDR3 DNA follows: TGCGCCAGCAGTCCCGGGACAGGGGTAGGAAATCAGCCCCAGCATTTT.

The chain is built from TRBV7-3 and TRBJ2-3, with TRBD2 matching over 10 bases. V shed 3 bases and J 5 bases; nucleotides not matched to a gene: 8. The CDR3 spans 16 residues. The germline gives CDR1 SGHTA, CDR2 FQGTGA. The CDR3 DNA reads as TGTGCCAGCAGCTTTAGCGGGGGGAATTTGAAAGATACGCAGTATTTT. This encodes CASSFSGGNLKDTQYF.

As concerns this clone: Its ends do not fully match the called genes, so a read error is possible. The chain employs TRBV10-3 and TRBJ1-6, with TRBD1 identical over 11 bases. The CDR3 has 21 residues. In germline, CDR1 is ENHRY, CDR2 SYGVKD. CDR3 coding DNA: TGTGCCATTAGTGAGTCACCGGGCGCCGGGACAGGGGGTTCCTATAATTCACCCCTCCACTTT. It codes for CAISESPGAGTGGSYNSPLHF.

The chain is built from TRBV9 and TRBJ1-2, with unresolved D. The V end lost 3 bases, the J end lost 2 bases, and 14 bases lay between the germline ends. The length of the CDR3 is 15 residues. Germline CDR1 is SGDLS and CDR2 is YYNGEE. Here the CDR3 reads CASSASSRENYGYTF. The CDR3 region has the DNA TGTGCCAGCAGCGCCTCCTCTAGGGAGAACTATGGCTACACCTTC. Full variable domain (remainder filled in from reference TRBV9 and TRBJ1-2): DSGVTQTPKHLITATGQRVTLRCSPRSGDLSVYWYQQSLDQGLQFLIQYYNGEERAKGNILERFSAQQFPDLHSELNLSSLELGDSALYFCASSASSRENYGYTFGSGTRLTVV.

V gene TRBV5-8 combines with J gene TRBJ2-7; D remains ambiguous. Germline V CDR1 and CDR2: SGHTS, YDEGEE. Deletions cut 8 bases from V and 4 bases from J, with 16 bases between. The CDR3 length is 13 residues. The CDR3 is CASLRGTDYEQYF. As DNA, the CDR3 is TGTGCCAGTCTAAGAGGTACCGATTACGAGCAGTACTTC.

The chain combines TRBV18 with TRBJ1-1, with TRBD1 matching over 7 bases. V was pared by 6 bases and J by 0 bases, with 4 bases of the junction left unmatched. The CDR3 totals 14 residues. CDR1 and CDR2 from the germline V gene are KGHSH and LQKENI. The CDR3 DNA reads as TGTGCCAGCTCGCTACAGGGGTTGAACACTGAAGCTTTCTTT. Translation gives CASSLQGLNTEAFF.

The rearrangement uses TRBV25-1 and TRBJ2-5, with 11 nucleotides matching TRBD2. This CDR3 region has 17 residues. The trim removed 2 bases at V and 3 bases at J, leaving 8 bases unmatched. CDR1 and CDR2 from the germline V gene are MGHDK and SYGVNS. This CDR3 is CASSETRHSGGEETQYF. In nucleotides, the CDR3 is TGTGCCAGCAGTGAAACCCGTCATAGCGGGGGGGAAGAGACCCAGTACTTC.

This chain links TRBV9 with TRBJ2-3; TRBD2 matches at 11 bases. Trimming removed 5 bases from V and 4 bases from J; junction bases left unmatched: 6. CDR3 size: 15 residues. Germline CDR1 and CDR2: SGDLS and YYNGEE. CDR3 residues: CASSPSSGGSDTQYF. The CDR3 bases are TGTGCCAGCAGTCCGTCTAGCGGGGGGTCAGATACGCAGTATTTT.

V and J are TRBV2 and TRBJ2-1; 8 bases map to TRBD2. Germline values: CDR1 SNHLY, CDR2 FYNNEI. The trim removed 5 bases at V and 4 bases at J, leaving 7 bases unmatched. This CDR3 is 15 amino acids long. CDR3 sequence (DNA): TGTGCCAGCAGTCCGGGACTAGACATTTACAATGAGCAGTTCTTC. Translated: CASSPGLDIYNEQFF.

The chain recombines TRBV4-2 with TRBJ1-3; 9 bases line up with TRBD1. The junction had 6 bases not matched to a gene; V was cut back by 1 base and J by 8 bases. Germline lookup yields CDR1 LGHNA and CDR2 YNFKEQ. The CDR3 extends over 15 amino acids. The CDR3 region has the DNA TGTGCCAGCAGCCAAGTCCCGGGACAGGGAGACACCATATATTTT. Translation gives CASSQVPGQGDTIYF.

This clone was recorded only once. The chain's CDR3 is CASSFAGLNTEAFF. Here the CDR3 DNA reads TGTGCCAGCAGCTTCGCAGGCTTGAACACTGAAGCTTTCTTT. The rearrangement joins TRBV5-6 to TRBJ1-1; D uncertain. V lost 2 bases and J lost 0, with 8 bases in between. Germline V gene lookup returns CDR1 SGHDT and CDR2 YYEEEE. This CDR3 comprises 14 residues.

This clone was counted only a few times. V usage is TRBV27 and J usage is TRBJ1-2, with D tentatively TRBD1 (6 bases). The CDR3 covers 14 residues. Germline loops: CDR1 MNHEY, CDR2 SMNVEV (reference sequence). The germline V and J ends were trimmed by 4 bases and 2 bases, with 11 bases remaining between them. The CDR3 DNA reads as TGTGCCAGCAGTTCCCTCGGGACAAACTATGGCTACACCTTC. It yields the protein CASSSLGTNYGYTF.

The chain uses TRBV19 and TRBJ2-1, with D hard to call. Trimming removed 1 base from V and 10 bases from J, with 11 bases in between. Germline values: CDR1 LNHDA, CDR2 SQIVND (reference sequence). This CDR3 contains 13 residues. The chain's CDR3 is CASSIGLSQEQFF. The CDR3 bases are TGTGCCAGTAGTATAGGGCTATCACAGGAGCAGTTCTTC.

The chain carries TRBV5-4 and TRBJ2-1; 7 nucleotides agree with TRBD1. CDR3 length: 15 amino acids. The germline V gene has CDR1 SGHNT and CDR2 YYREEE (reference sequence). The J segment lost 0 bases and the V segment lost 4 bases, leaving 4 bases of the junction unmatched. CDR3 sequence: CASSPQGNSYNEQFF. As DNA, the CDR3 is TGTGCCAGCAGCCCACAGGGGAACTCCTACAATGAGCAGTTCTTC.

The chain couples TRBV30 to TRBJ1-4; D uncertain. Germline V gene sequence: CDR1 GTSNPN, CDR2 SVGIG (reference sequence). The CDR3 consists of 13 residues. Trimming took 0 bases from V and 5 from J, leaving 7 bases between them. This CDR3 is CAWSVRRNEKLFF. The CDR3 coding sequence is TGTGCCTGGAGTGTGCGGCGGAATGAAAAACTGTTTTTT.

The chain couples TRBV28 to TRBJ2-3; D might be TRBD2 (6 bases). This CDR3 has 15 residues. CDR1 and CDR2 (germline): MDHEN, SYDVKM. V was clipped by 2 bases and J by 0 bases, with 9 bases between them. The CDR3 region is CASSLAAGSTDTQYF. Here the CDR3 DNA reads TGTGCCAGCAGTTTAGCGGCGGGGAGCACAGATACGCAGTATTTT.

The V call is TRBV6-5, the J call TRBJ1-1; D may be TRBD1 (5 bases). V gave up 2 bases and J gave up 0 bases, with 10 bases separating them. This CDR3 contains 15 residues. The germline gives CDR1 MNHEY, CDR2 SVGAGI. The CDR3 region has the DNA TGTGCCAGCAGTTACGGCGGGACTGTGAACACTGAAGCTTTCTTT. This codes for CASSYGGTVNTEAFF.

J is TRBJ1-1 and V is TRBV28; D perhaps matches TRBD1 (5 bases). The CDR3 covers 12 residues. Trimming removed 7 bases from V and 11 bases from J, with 17 bases in between. Germline values: CDR1 MDHEN, CDR2 SYDVKM. The CDR3 reads CASTNFGAVAFF. In DNA, the CDR3 is TGTGCCAGCACGAATTTTGGGGCAGTCGCTTTCTTT.

The V and J genes are TRBV9 and TRBJ2-3; 10 positions agree with TRBD2. V shed 0 bases, J shed 5 bases, and the junction held 9 bases outside the gene matches. Germline lookup yields CDR1 SGDLS and CDR2 YYNGEE. The CDR3 extends over 17 amino acids. CDR3 sequence: CASSVGPAGGPIDTQYF. Here the CDR3 DNA reads TGTGCCAGCAGCGTAGGTCCAGCGGGAGGGCCAATAGATACGCAGTATTTT.

The chain uses TRBV23-1 and TRBJ2-5; 10 bases line up with TRBD2. TRBV23-1 is recorded as an ORF, its role being uncertain. J lost 4 bases, V lost 2 bases, and 10 bases had no gene match. This CDR3 is 17 amino acids long. CDR3 DNA sequence: TGCGCCAGCAGTCAACCAGCGGGGGGGCCTCAATTAGAGACCCAGTACTTC. Amino acid sequence: CASSQPAGGPQLETQYF.

The V gene is TRBV27, the J gene TRBJ2-7, with 7 bases matching TRBD2. J lost 2 bases, V lost 2 bases, and 9 bases had no gene match. Germline-derived CDR1 and CDR2 are MNHEY and SMNVEV (reference sequence). This CDR3 has 16 residues. CDR3 sequence reads: CASSLGASGTPYEQYF. CDR3 coding DNA: TGTGCCAGCAGTTTAGGGGCTAGCGGAACCCCCTACGAGCAGTACTTC.

About this clone itself: Other nucleotide sequences from this sample produce the same CDR3. The chain is built from TRBV30 and TRBJ1-1; D perhaps matches TRBD1 (5 bases). V was cut by 0 bases and J by 5 bases, with 7 bases left in between. The germline V gene encodes CDR1 GTSNPN and CDR2 SVGIG (reference sequence). The CDR3 is 12 amino acids. The DNA of the CDR3 is TGTGCCTGGAGTGTGCGGGGGACTGAAGCTTTCTTT. This sequence encodes CAWSVRGTEAFF.

This chain's CDR3 is CASSFGQANNQPQHF. As DNA, the CDR3 is TGTGCCAGCAGCTTTGGACAGGCCAACAATCAGCCCCAGCATTTT. The chain carries TRBV7-2 and TRBJ1-5, with 7 nucleotides matching TRBD1. The CDR3 extends over 15 amino acids. V shed 3 bases and J 3 bases; nucleotides not matched to a gene: 5. The germline V gene encodes CDR1 SGHTA and CDR2 FQGNSA.

The chain is built from TRBV5-6 and TRBJ1-5, with 7 bases identical to TRBD1. The J segment lost 4 bases and the V segment lost 0 bases, leaving 13 bases of the junction unmatched. The CDR3 is made up of 18 amino acids. CDR1 SGHDT and CDR2 YYEEEE come from the germline V gene. The CDR3 DNA reads TGTGCCAGCAGCTTGGGGCCCCCCGGGACAGACAGTAATCAGCCCCAGCATTTT. Protein product: CASSLGPPGTDSNQPQHF.

The genes are TRBV18 and TRBJ1-5; a weak D match, TRBD1 (5 bases). CDR3 length: 13 amino acids. V lost 5 bases and J lost 1, with 6 bases in between. Germline V lookup: CDR1 KGHSH, CDR2 LQKENI. The CDR3 here is CASSSGSNQPQHF. Written as DNA, the CDR3 is TGTGCCAGCTCATCAGGGAGCAATCAGCCCCAGCATTTT.